These 10 T cell receptor beta chains were sequenced from one sample in a study of cytomegalovirus exposure and HLA in healthy donors. The PCR had 60 Vbeta and 13 Jbeta primers. Profiling relied on immunoSEQ multiplex PCR, and the TCRdb table lists in-frame clones only, not all of them. This table has 90,000 to 120,000 clones, roughly 85% appearing once. The sequencing sample was made of PBMCs. The receptors come from a woman aged 40-49 years in good health and CMV-seronegative.

The genes are TRBV9 and TRBJ2-7; a possible D gene is TRBD1 (6 bases). Trimming shortened V by 0 bases and J by 5 bases, and 12 bases separated the two germline ends. This CDR3 has 14 amino acids. Germline CDR1 is SGDLS and CDR2 is YYNGEE. DNA of the CDR3: TGTGCCAGCAGCGTAGGAACCAGGGGCGACGAGCAGTACTTC. Translation: CASSVGTRGDEQYF.

V and J are TRBV7-2 and TRBJ2-7, with D perhaps matching TRBD2 (6 bases). Germline assignment: CDR1 SGHTA and CDR2 FQGNSA. Trimming pared 10 bases from V and 0 bases from J, leaving 13 bases between. The CDR3 covers 13 residues. The CDR3 reads CATGVTISYEQYF. The CDR3 DNA sequence: TGTGCCACGGGGGTCACCATCTCCTACGAGCAGTACTTC.

This clone has a single count. The genes are TRBV7-9 and TRBJ2-7; D uncertain. Trimming removed 1 base from V and 5 bases from J, with 6 bases in between. The CDR3 loop spans 12 amino acids. Per germline, CDR1 SEHNR and CDR2 FQNEAQ (reference sequence). CDR3 sequence: CASSLERDEQYF. The CDR3 region has the DNA TGTGCCAGCAGCTTAGAACGGGACGAGCAGTACTTC. The variable domain in full, completed from reference TRBV7-9 and TRBJ2-7, reads DTGVSQNPRHKITKRGQNVTFRCDPISEHNRLYWYRQTLGQGPEFLTYFQNEAQLEKSRLLSDRFSAERPKGSFSTLEIQRTEQGDSAMYLCASSLERDEQYFGPGTRLTVT.

This chain uses TRBV29-1 with TRBJ2-7, with 8 positions matching TRBD2. This CDR3 has 15 amino acids. Germline CDR1 and CDR2: SQVTM and ANQGSEA. V lost 3 bases and J lost 3; bases outside the gene matches: 10. CDR3 amino acids: CSVEVAGGQHYEQYF. CDR3 DNA: TGCAGCGTTGAGGTTGCGGGGGGCCAACACTACGAGCAGTACTTC.

This chain connects TRBV7-6 to TRBJ1-2; D may be TRBD1 (5 bases). The V gene lost 5 bases and the J gene lost 3 bases, with 13 bases spanning the gap. This CDR3 is 14 amino acids long. The germline V gene has CDR1 SGHVS and CDR2 FNYEAQ. CDR3 coding DNA: TGTGCCAGCAGCCCGGGGGGGGAGGACTATGGCTACACCTTC. Protein sequence: CASSPGGEDYGYTF.

The chain combines TRBV6-5 with TRBJ1-5, with D perhaps TRBD1 (5 bases). The V end lost 6 bases, the J end lost 3 bases, and 12 bases lay between the germline ends. CDR3 size: 14 residues. CDR1 and CDR2 from the germline V gene are MNHEY and SVGAGI. The CDR3 coding sequence is TGTGCCAGCAGCTCCGGAGGGGACAATCAGCCCCAGCATTTT. As protein: CASSSGGDNQPQHF.

The chain has TRBV11-2 and TRBJ2-7; 12 bases are shared with TRBD2. This CDR3 region has 17 residues. Germline V gives CDR1 SGHAT, CDR2 FQNNGV. V dropped 4 bases and J dropped 0; count of bases not matched to a gene: 7. CDR3 amino acids: CASSSPGLAGSSYEQYF. The DNA of the CDR3 is TGTGCCAGCAGCTCTCCTGGACTAGCGGGGTCCTCCTACGAGCAGTACTTC.

The sample holds a few counts of this clone. This chain uses TRBV7-6 with TRBJ1-6, with D tentatively TRBD1 (6 bases). Germline-derived CDR1 and CDR2 are SGHVS and FNYEAQ. The V end lost 1 base, the J end lost 5 bases, and 9 bases lay between the germline ends. There are 15 residues in the CDR3. CDR3 nucleotides: TGTGCCAGCAGCTTAGGGGCAGGGGATAATTCACCCCTCCACTTT. Translated: CASSLGAGDNSPLHF.

This chain joins TRBV7-2 and TRBJ1-2; D might be TRBD1 (5 bases). Trimming stripped 1 base from V and 4 bases from J, with 19 bases between. CDR1 is SGHTA, CDR2 FQGNSA, per germline. The length of the CDR3 is 17 residues. Here the CDR3 DNA reads TGTGCCAGCAGCTTAGAAGCGCCTCGAGGCGGGGGCTATGGCTACACCTTC. Translated, it gives CASSLEAPRGGGYGYTF. Full variable domain (remainder filled in from reference TRBV7-2 and TRBJ1-2): GAGVSQSPSNKVTEKGKDVELRCDPISGHTALYWYRQSLGQGLEFLIYFQGNSAPDKSGLPSDRFSAERTGGSVSTLTIQRTQQEDSAVYLCASSLEAPRGGGYGYTFGSGTRLTVV.

In this sample, this clone turned up once. The rearrangement uses TRBV7-2 and TRBJ2-7, with TRBD1 identical over 11 bases. Trimming cost V 5 bases and J 4 bases; bases outside gene matches: 7. CDR3 length equals 15 residues. The germline gives CDR1 SGHTA, CDR2 FQGNSA. The CDR3 reads CASSKSGQGAYEQYF. The CDR3 nucleotides are TGTGCCAGCAGCAAATCAGGACAGGGGGCTTACGAGCAGTACTTC.